These 6 T cell receptor beta chains were sequenced from one sample in a study of shared clonotypes between healthy human individuals (dated by TCRdb to about 2020). The receptor library was made with the immunoSEQ multiplex PCR assay. In TCRdb, the immuneACCESS table is reduced to in-frame sequences with V and J assigned. These tables do not hold every clone; where another copy was compared, an unresolved V gene accounts for under half, and the others remain unexplained. Within this sample are some 100,000 clones, with 68% of them counted one time only. The ten biggest clones cover 24% of the sample. What was sequenced was memory CD8+ T cells sorted from blood. The sample's cell subset or site, from its label and the paper: CD45RO+ cells pooled with CCR7-negative TemRA cells. The receptors stem from a woman between 25 and 40 years old in good health.

This clone was detected a few times. The chain has TRBV6-1 and TRBJ1-2; 7 nucleotides agree with TRBD1. CDR3 length: 14 residues. V trimming: 5 bases; J trimming: 2 bases; junction bases outside the gene matches: 5. Germline V gene sequence: CDR1 MNHNS, CDR2 SASEGT. DNA of the CDR3: TGTGCCAGCAGTCCAAGGGGGCAGAACTATGGCTACACCTTC. This sequence encodes CASSPRGQNYGYTF.

The chain employs TRBV6-5 and TRBJ2-5; D is possibly TRBD1 (6 bases). Deletions cut 7 bases from V and 1 base from J, with 13 bases between. CDR3 length equals 14 residues. Germline CDR1 MNHEY, CDR2 SVGAGI. CDR3 sequence: CASKQGFSQETQYF. Written as DNA, the CDR3 is TGTGCCAGCAAACAGGGATTCAGCCAAGAGACCCAGTACTTC.

The J gene is TRBJ2-3, the V gene TRBV5-1, with D maybe TRBD1 (5 bases). This CDR3 has 15 residues. The germline CDR1 and CDR2 sequences are SGHRS and YFSETQ. V lost 0 bases and J 3 bases, leaving 11 bases between the germline ends. As DNA, the CDR3 is TGCGCCAGCAGCTTGGGGGTAGGGGCGACAGATACGCAGTATTTT. Translation gives CASSLGVGATDTQYF.

The chain uses TRBV27 and TRBJ2-1; D may match TRBD1 or TRBD2 (5 bases each). The length of the CDR3 is 14 residues. Trimming took 0 bases from V and 5 from J, leaving 8 bases between them. Germline CDR1 and CDR2: MNHEY and SMNVEV (reference sequence). Written as DNA, the CDR3 is TGTGCCAGCAGTTTATCTGGGACCCACAATGAGCAGTTCTTC. Encoded protein: CASSLSGTHNEQFF.

This clone has a count of ten or more. CDR3 protein: CASSDGRYTDTQYF. The CDR3 DNA reads TGTGCCAGCAGTGACGGACGGTACACAGATACGCAGTATTTT. The chain links TRBV6-4 to TRBJ2-3; the D is unclear. The germline gives CDR1 MRHNA, CDR2 SNTAGT. V was shortened by 2 bases and J by 2 bases, with 8 bases between the two germline ends. This CDR3 comprises 14 residues.

This chain connects TRBV11-2 to TRBJ2-7; 7 positions agree with TRBD1. Per germline, CDR1 SGHAT and CDR2 FQNNGV. Trimming took 5 bases from V and 3 from J; bases not matched to a gene: 10. The CDR3 is made up of 15 amino acids. The CDR3 coding sequence is TGTGCCAGCAGCCTACACCCGGGACAGCTCTACGAGCAGTACTTC. It yields the protein CASSLHPGQLYEQYF.